This TCR beta chain comes out of a study of identical twins. Whole-study findings and limits: Conclusions leaned on cross-sectional statistical analysis and did not track the same donors over time. Insertions ran lower in abundant cord blood beta clonotypes, though not in memory repertoires.

Remarks on this clonotype: Its antigen is unknown.

TCRdb passed the 5' RACE reads through MiXCR, listing each CDR3 protein once. In the table there are about 200,000 distinct CDR3 sequences, over 5.5% of which are singletons. The sample was also linked to a second study, of T cells expressing NK-cell markers. That study reports: Obtained from sorted CD3+CD56+NKG2C+, CD3+CD56+NKG2C- and CD3+CD56-NKG2C+ T cells were the TCR beta repertoires. What remained unclear was the HCMV specificity of expanded NKG2C+ T cell clones.

This TCR was sampled from a young woman in good health. The sample consisted of CD8+ T cells sorted from blood.

This CDR3 reads CASILGGENTGELFF. DNA for the CDR3: TGTGCCAGCATCCTAGGGGGCGAGAACACCGGGGAGCTGTTTTTT. The chain carries TRBV7-6 and TRBJ2-2; 7 bases agree with TRBD1. CDR1 and CDR2 from the germline V gene are SGHVS and FNYEAQ. The CDR3 sequence is 15 residues long. V shed 7 bases, J shed 1 base, and the junction held 6 bases outside the gene matches.